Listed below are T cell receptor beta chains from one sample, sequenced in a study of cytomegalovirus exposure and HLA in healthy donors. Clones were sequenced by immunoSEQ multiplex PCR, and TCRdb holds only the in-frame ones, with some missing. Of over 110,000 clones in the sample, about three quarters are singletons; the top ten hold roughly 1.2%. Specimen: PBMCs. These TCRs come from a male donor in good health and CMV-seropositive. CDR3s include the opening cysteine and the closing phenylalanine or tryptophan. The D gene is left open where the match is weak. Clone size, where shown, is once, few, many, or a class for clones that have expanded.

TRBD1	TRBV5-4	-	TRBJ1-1	TGTGCCAGCAGCTTGGAACAGGGGGGGACTGAAGCTTTCTTT	CASSLEQGGTEAFF
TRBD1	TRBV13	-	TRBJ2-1	TGTGCCAGCAGCCAAGACAGGGCTTCCTACAATGAGCAGTTCTTC	CASSQDRASYNEQFF
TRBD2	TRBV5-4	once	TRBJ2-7	TGTGCCAGCAGTCAGACTAGCGGGAGTAACGAGCAGTACTTC	CASSQTSGSNEQYF
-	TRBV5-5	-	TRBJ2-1	TGTGCCAGCAGCTACAGGGTCCCCTACAATGAGCAGTTCTTC	CASSYRVPYNEQFF
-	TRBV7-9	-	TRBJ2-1	TGTGCCAGCAGCTTAGGGGGCACTTACAATGAGCAGTTCTTC	CASSLGGTYNEQFF
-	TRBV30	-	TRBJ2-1	TGTGCCTGGAGACAGGGCAATGAGCAGTTCTTC	CAWRQGNEQFF
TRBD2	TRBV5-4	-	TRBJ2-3	TGTGCCAGCAGCTTCGCTAGCGGGGGGCACAAAAGCACAGATACGCAGTATTTT	CASSFASGGHKSTDTQYF
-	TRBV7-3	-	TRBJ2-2	TGTGCCAGCAGCCCCATAGACACCGGGGAGCTGTTTTTT	CASSPIDTGELFF
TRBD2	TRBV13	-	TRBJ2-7	TGTGCCAGCAGCCCAAGTTGGGATCTAGCGGGAAATCCCTACGAGCAGTACTTC	CASSPSWDLAGNPYEQYF
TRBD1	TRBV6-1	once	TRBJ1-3	TGTGCCAGCGGATTGACAGGGGCTGGAAACACCATATATTTT	CASGLTGAGNTIYF
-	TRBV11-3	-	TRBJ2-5	TGTGCCAGCAGCTTAGGGTGCAGATCCCAAGAGACCCAGTACTTC	CASSLGCRSQETQYF
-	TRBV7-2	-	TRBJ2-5	TGTGCCAGCAGCAACTGGGACTCAGAGACCCAGTACTTC	CASSNWDSETQYF
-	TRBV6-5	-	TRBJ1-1	TGTGCCAGCAACCGCCAGGGCACTGAAGCTTTCTTT	CASNRQGTEAFF
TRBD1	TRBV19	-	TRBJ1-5	TGTGCCAGTAGTCCCCGGGACAGCAGACATCTGCCCCAGCATTTT	CASSPRDSRHLPQHF
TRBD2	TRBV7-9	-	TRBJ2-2	TGTGCCAGCAGCCCCGGTGCCCGAGGGGAGGGCCGGGTGTCCGGGGAGCTGTTTTTT	CASSPGARGEGRVSGELFF
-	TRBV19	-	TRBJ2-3	TGTGCCAGTAGTATCGGGACAAGAAGCACAGATACGCAGTATTTT	CASSIGTRSTDTQYF
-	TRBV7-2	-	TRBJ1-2	TGTGCCAGCCGCCGGGGGGGCGGCGACTATGGCTACACCTTC	CASRRGGGDYGYTF
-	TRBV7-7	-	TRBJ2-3	TGTGCTAGCAGCCCACTAGGAAGCACAGATACGCAGTATTTT	CASSPLGSTDTQYF
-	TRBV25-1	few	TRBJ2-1	TGTGCCAGCAGTACCACAGGGGGGGATGAGCAGTTCTTC	CASSTTGGDEQFF
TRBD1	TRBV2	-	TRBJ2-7	TGTGCCAGCAGTCGACAGGGGGGTTCCTACGAGCAGTACTTC	CASSRQGGSYEQYF
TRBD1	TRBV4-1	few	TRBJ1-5	TGCGCCAGCAGACCGGCGTGGACAGGGGGGCAGCCCCAGCATTTT	CASRPAWTGGQPQHF
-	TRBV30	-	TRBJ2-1	TGTGCCTTAACACTGGGTAGCGGCAGCTACAATGAGCAGTTCTTC	CALTLGSGSYNEQFF
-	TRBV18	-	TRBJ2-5	TGTGCCACTACCCGAGAGGACTTCCAAGAGACCCAGTACTTC	CATTREDFQETQYF
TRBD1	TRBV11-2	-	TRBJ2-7	TGTGCCAGCAGCAAACCGGGACAGGCTGACTACGAGCAGTACTTC	CASSKPGQADYEQYF
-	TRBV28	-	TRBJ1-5	TGTGCCAGCAGTTTGGCTTGGCAGGGGCCCAATCAGCCCCAGCATTTT	CASSLAWQGPNQPQHF
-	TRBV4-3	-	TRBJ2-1	TGCGCCAGCAGCCAAGCAGCGGGTCGAAATAACAATGAGCAGTTCTTC	CASSQAAGRNNNEQFF
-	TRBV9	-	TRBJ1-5	TGTGCCAGCAGCGTAGACGGAGGAAATCAGCCCCAGCATTTT	CASSVDGGNQPQHF
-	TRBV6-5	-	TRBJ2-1	TGTGCCAGCAGCTATTCGGGGAACAATGAGCAGTTCTTC	CASSYSGNNEQFF
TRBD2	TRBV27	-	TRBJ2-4	TGTGCCAGCAGCCGTAGCGGGAGTAAAAACATTCAGTACTTC	CASSRSGSKNIQYF
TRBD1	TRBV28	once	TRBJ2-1	TGTGCCAGCAGGCGGACAGGGATGGACAATGAGCAGTTCTTC	CASRRTGMDNEQFF
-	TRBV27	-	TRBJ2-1	TGTGCCAGCAGTTTATCATTCATACTTAATTACAATGAGCAGTTCTTC	CASSLSFILNYNEQFF
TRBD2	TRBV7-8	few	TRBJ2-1	TGTGCCAGCAGCTCTAAACTGGGACTAGCGGGTTACAATGAGCAGTTCTTC	CASSSKLGLAGYNEQFF
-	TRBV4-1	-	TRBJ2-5	TGCGCCAGCAGCCAAGAAGGAGCACAAGAGACCCAGTACTTC	CASSQEGAQETQYF
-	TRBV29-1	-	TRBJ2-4	TGCAGCGTTGAGTTACCGAACTTCGGGGCCAAAAACATTCAGTACTTC	CSVELPNFGAKNIQYF
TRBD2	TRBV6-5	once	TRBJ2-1	TGTGCCAGCAAACCGGGACTAGCGGTTTACAATGAGCAGTTCTTC	CASKPGLAVYNEQFF
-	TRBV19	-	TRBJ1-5	TGTGCCAGTAGTATAGGTTTTCCGACAGGCGGACAGCCCCAGCATTTT	CASSIGFPTGGQPQHF
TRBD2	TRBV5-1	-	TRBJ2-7	TGCGCCAGCAGCATTCTAGCGGGGGGGGAATACGAGCAGTACTTC	CASSILAGGEYEQYF
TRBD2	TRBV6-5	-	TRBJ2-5	TGTGCCAGCAGTTACTCGGGACTAGCGGGGGGAGAGACCCAGTACTTC	CASSYSGLAGGETQYF
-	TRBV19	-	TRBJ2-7	TGTGCCAGTAGTCCCACGGGAGAAAGCTACGAGCAGTACTTC	CASSPTGESYEQYF
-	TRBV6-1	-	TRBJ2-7	TGTGCCAGCAGCCCCTCTAGGCGCCGCGAGCAGTACTTC	CASSPSRRREQYF
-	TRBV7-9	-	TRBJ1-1	TGTTCCAGCAGCTTATCGATAGGGCGGACATGGACTGAAGCTTTCTTT	CSSSLSIGRTWTEAFF
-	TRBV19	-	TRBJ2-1	TGTGCCAGTAGCGAACGCTACGATGAGCAGTTCTTC	CASSERYDEQFF
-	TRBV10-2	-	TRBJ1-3	TGCGCCAGCAGTGGGGGCAGCCCTGACTCTGGAAACACCATATATTTT	CASSGGSPDSGNTIYF
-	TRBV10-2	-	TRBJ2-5	TGCGCCAGCAGTGAGTCTGAGGAGTCGGGAGCCCAGTACTTC	CASSESEESGAQYF
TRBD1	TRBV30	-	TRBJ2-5	TGTGCCTGGAGTGCCGGACAGGGTTTGGGCCAAGAGACCCAGTACTTC	CAWSAGQGLGQETQYF
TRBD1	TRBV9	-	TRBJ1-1	TGTGCCAGCAGCGCGGGACAGGGAATAGGGAACACTGAAGCTTTCTTT	CASSAGQGIGNTEAFF